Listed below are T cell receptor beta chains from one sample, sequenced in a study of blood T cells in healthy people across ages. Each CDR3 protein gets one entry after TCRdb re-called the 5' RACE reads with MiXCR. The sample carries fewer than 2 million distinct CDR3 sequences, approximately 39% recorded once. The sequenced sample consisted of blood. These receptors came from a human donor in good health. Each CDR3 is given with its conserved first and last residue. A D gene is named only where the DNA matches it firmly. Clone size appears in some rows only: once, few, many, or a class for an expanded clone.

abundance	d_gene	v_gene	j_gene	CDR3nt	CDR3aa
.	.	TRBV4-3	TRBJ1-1	TGCGCCAGCAGCCAAGGGGCAGCCATGAACACTGAAGCTTTCTTT	CASSQGAAMNTEAFF
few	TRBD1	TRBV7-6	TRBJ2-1	TGTGCCAGCAGCCTGGGACAGGTTAAAAATGAGCAGTTCTTC	CASSLGQVKNEQFF
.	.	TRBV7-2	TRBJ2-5	TGTGCCAGCAGCTTAAGAGCGCGTGGGTTGGAGACCCAGTACTTC	CASSLRARGLETQYF
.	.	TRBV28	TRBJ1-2	TGTGCCAGCACCGGACAAAACTATGGCTACACCTTC	CASTGQNYGYTF
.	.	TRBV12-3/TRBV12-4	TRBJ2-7	TGTGCCAACAGTGCAACGGGTCTCAAGGCCTACGAGCAGTACTTC	CANSATGLKAYEQYF
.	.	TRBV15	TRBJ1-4	TGTGCCACCAGCAGAGAGAGGGGGGTAATTGAAAAACTGTTTTTT	CATSRERGVIEKLFF
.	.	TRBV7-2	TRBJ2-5	TGTGCCAGCAGCTTCCAGGGAAGGGAGACCCAGGACTTC	CASSFQGRETQDF
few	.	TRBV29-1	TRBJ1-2	TGCAGCGCTGGAGCTACAGGGATCGACTATGGCTACACCTTC	CSAGATGIDYGYTF
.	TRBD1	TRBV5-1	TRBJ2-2	TGCGCCAGCAGCTTGGCGGGTGACAGGGTTGACACCGGGGAGCTGTTTTTT	CASSLAGDRVDTGELFF
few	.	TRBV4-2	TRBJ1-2	TGTGCCAGCAGCCAAGTGGGCAGGACATCGGGCGGCTACACCTTC	CASSQVGRTSGGYTF
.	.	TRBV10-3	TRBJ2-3	TGTGCCATCAGTGTTTTGGGATCTGGTGGTACGCAGTATTTT	CAISVLGSGGTQYF
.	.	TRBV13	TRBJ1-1	TGTGCCACCCAGACGGGAACTGAAGCTTTCTTT	CATQTGTEAFF
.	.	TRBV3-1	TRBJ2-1	TGCGCCAGCAGCCCGGAAATCTGGGGGGAGTACAATGAGCAGTTCTTC	CASSPEIWGEYNEQFF
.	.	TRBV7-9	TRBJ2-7	TGTGCCAGCAGCGACCCCTTTTCGTTGACCTACGAGCAGTACTTC	CASSDPFSLTYEQYF
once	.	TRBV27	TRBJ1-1	TGTGCCAGCAGTTTGACGTGGCAAACTGAAGCTTTCTTT	CASSLTWQTEAFF
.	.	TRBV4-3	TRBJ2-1	TGCGCCAGCAGCCAAGATGGGGCGGCGTCCTACAATGAGCAGTTCTTC	CASSQDGAASYNEQFF
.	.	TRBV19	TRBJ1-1	TGTGCCAGTAGTATAGTAGGAGCCCTTGAAGCTTTCTTT	CASSIVGALEAFF
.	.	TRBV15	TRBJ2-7	TGTGCCACCAGCAGAGATAGTCCACCCCGTGCCTACGAGCAGTACTTC	CATSRDSPPRAYEQYF
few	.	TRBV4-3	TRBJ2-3	TGCGCCAGCAGCCTGTCTATTCAGGGTATCACAGATACGCAGTATTTT	CASSLSIQGITDTQYF
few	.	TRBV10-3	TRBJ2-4	TGTGCCATCAGTGATTATCAGGTCAACCTAGAAAACATTCAGTACTTC	CAISDYQVNLENIQYF
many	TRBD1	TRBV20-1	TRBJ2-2	TGCAGTGTTCCCCGACAGGGGGCCGGGGAGCTGTTTTTT	CSVPRQGAGELFF
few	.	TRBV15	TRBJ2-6	TGTGCCACCAGCAGAGAAGTCTCTGGGGCCAACGTCCTGACTTTC	CATSREVSGANVLTF
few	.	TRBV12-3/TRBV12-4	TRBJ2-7	TGTGCCAGCAGTTTGACGGGGACGAACTTTGACGAGCAGTACTTC	CASSLTGTNFDEQYF
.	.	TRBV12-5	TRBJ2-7	TGTGCTAGTGGCATGGCCGCTAGCGCGAACGAGCAGTACTTC	CASGMAASANEQYF
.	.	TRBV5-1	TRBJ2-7	TGCGCCAGCAGCTTGGCCCCCGGGGCAGTCTCCTGCGAGCAGTACTTC	CASSLAPGAVSCEQYF
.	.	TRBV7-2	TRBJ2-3	TGTGCCAGCAGCCCATTCCGACCGGGTTTGGGCACAGATACGCAGTATTTT	CASSPFRPGLGTDTQYF
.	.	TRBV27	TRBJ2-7	TGTGCCAGCAGTTTACTAGTGGGGTACGAGCAGTACTTC	CASSLLVGYEQYF
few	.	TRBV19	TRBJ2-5	TGTGCCAGTAGTATTCAACAGACAGAGACCCAGTACTTC	CASSIQQTETQYF
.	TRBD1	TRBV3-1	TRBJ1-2	TGTGCCAGCAGCCGGGGGACAGAGAGTTATGGCTACACCTTC	CASSRGTESYGYTF
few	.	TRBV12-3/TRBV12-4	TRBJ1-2	TGTGCCAGCAGTTGGACATATAACTATGGCTACACCTTC	CASSWTYNYGYTF
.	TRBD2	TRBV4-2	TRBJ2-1	TGTGCCAGCAGCCGAAAACCCCCAGCGGGGGGAGACAATAATGAGCAGTTCTTC	CASSRKPPAGGDNNEQFF
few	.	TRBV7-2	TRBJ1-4	TGTGCCGGCAGCTTAGGAGGAGGGTATAATGAAAAACTGTTTTTT	CAGSLGGGYNEKLFF
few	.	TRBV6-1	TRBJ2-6	TGTGCCACCAGGGCCTCTGGGGCCAACGTCCTGACTTTC	CATRASGANVLTF
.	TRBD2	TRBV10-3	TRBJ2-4	TGTGCCATCAGTGAGTCGGGGACTAGCGGGTTAGCCAAAAACATTCAGTACTTC	CAISESGTSGLAKNIQYF
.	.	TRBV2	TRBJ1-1	TGTGCCTGCAGTCTAGACAGGTTGAACACTGAAGCTTTCTTT	CACSLDRLNTEAFF
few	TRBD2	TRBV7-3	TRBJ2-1	TGTGCCAGCAGCTTAGAGGTCGGGGGGGCGCACAATGAGCAGTTCTTC	CASSLEVGGAHNEQFF
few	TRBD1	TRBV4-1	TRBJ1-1	TGCGCCAGCAGCCAAGTTTGGGGGACAGGGGTAGCTGAAGCTTTCTTT	CASSQVWGTGVAEAFF
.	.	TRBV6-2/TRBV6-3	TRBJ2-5	TGTGCCGGCAGTTACTCCTCAGGGAACCTGGGAGAGACCCAGTACTTC	CAGSYSSGNLGETQYF
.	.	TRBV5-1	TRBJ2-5	TGCGCCAGCAGCGCCGGACCGACCCAAGAGACCCAGTACTTC	CASSAGPTQETQYF
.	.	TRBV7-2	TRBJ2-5	TGTGCCAGCAGCTTATACATGGACAGTCGGTACCAAGAGACCCAGTACTTC	CASSLYMDSRYQETQYF
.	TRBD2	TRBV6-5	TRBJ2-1	TGTGTCAGCAGTACGTCTAGCGGGGGGGCCCCTTATGAGCAGTTCTTC	CVSSTSSGGAPYEQFF
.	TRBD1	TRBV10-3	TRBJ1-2	TGTGCCATCAGTGGGCTAAGACAGGGTTTGGTTAACTATGGCTACACCTTC	CAISGLRQGLVNYGYTF
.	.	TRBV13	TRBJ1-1	TGTGCCAGCAGCTCCCCGACAGTGATCAGCACTGAAGCTTTCTTT	CASSSPTVISTEAFF
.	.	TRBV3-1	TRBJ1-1	TGTGCCAGCAGCCAAGGGGATCTGCGAGGAGCTTTCTTT	CASSQGDLRGAFF
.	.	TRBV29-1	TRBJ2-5	TGCAGTGTCCTATTCGGGGAGACCCAGTACTTC	CSVLFGETQYF
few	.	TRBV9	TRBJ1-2	TGTGCCAGCAGTGAGTCCCGGGGGGACTATGGCTACACCTTC	CASSESRGDYGYTF
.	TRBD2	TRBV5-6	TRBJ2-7	TGTGCCAGCAGCGGGGGGGTCCAGACCTACGAGCAGTACTTC	CASSGGVQTYEQYF
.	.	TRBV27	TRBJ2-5	TGTGCCGGCAGTTTAAACGTCGGCCAAGAGACCCAGTACTTC	CAGSLNVGQETQYF
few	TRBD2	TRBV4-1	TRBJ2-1	TGCGCCAGCAGCCCGTTAGCGGGGGGGCCAGGTAATGAGCAGTTCTTC	CASSPLAGGPGNEQFF
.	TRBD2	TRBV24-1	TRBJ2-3	TGTGCCACCAGTTGGACTAGCGGGGGCCCAGATACGCAGTATTTT	CATSWTSGGPDTQYF
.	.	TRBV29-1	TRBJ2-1	TGCAGCGCCGAGTGGTACAATGAGCAGTTCTTC	CSAEWYNEQFF
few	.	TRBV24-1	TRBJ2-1	TGTGCCACCAGTGGTCAGTCGGGGTTTCCGTTCTTC	CATSGQSGFPFF
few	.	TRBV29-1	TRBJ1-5	TGCAGCGCCGGGGGGGATAGCAATCAGCCCCAGCATTTT	CSAGGDSNQPQHF
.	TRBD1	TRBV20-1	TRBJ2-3	TGCAGTGCTCTGGGACAGGAGGAAACAGATACGCTGTATTTT	CSALGQEETDTLYF
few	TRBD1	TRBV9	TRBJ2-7	TGTGCCAGCAGCGAGGGGGACAGGCGCGAGCAGTACTTC	CASSEGDRREQYF